The 27 T cell receptor beta chains below were found in one sample sequenced in a study of OX40 agonist ivuxolimab in advanced cancers. Libraries were prepared by immunoSEQ multiplex PCR; TCRdb keeps only in-frame clonotypes and omits some of them. Of about 69,000 clones in the sample, more than 75% were seen once. Specimen: CD4+ or CD8+ T cells sorted from blood, collected in a trial of the OX40 agonist ivuxolimab. The receptors originated from an adult with an advanced solid tumor such as melanoma, head and neck, liver or kidney cancer.

The genes are TRBV6-5 and TRBJ2-7; possibly TRBD1 for D (5 bases). V was shortened by 6 bases and J by 4 bases, with 13 bases between the two germline ends. Germline loops: CDR1 MNHEY, CDR2 SVGAGI. The CDR3 has 13 residues. CDR3 sequence (DNA): TGTGCCAGCAGGGGGCCCTCTCGGTACGAGCAGTACTTC. As protein: CASRGPSRYEQYF.

This clone appeared once. The chain joins TRBV5-4 to TRBJ2-1; D may correspond to TRBD1 or TRBD2 (5 bases each). Germline V gene sequence: CDR1 SGHNT, CDR2 YYREEE (reference sequence). CDR3 length equals 15 residues. V lost 5 bases to trimming and J lost 5 bases, with 17 bases between them. The CDR3 nucleotides read TGTGCCAGCAGTTCATTCGGGGCCACAGACAATGAGCAGTTCTTC. The encoded protein is CASSSFGATDNEQFF.

The V gene is TRBV7-2, the J gene TRBJ2-7, with TRBD2 matching over 9 bases. CDR1 and CDR2 (germline): SGHTA, FQGNSA. The V and J ends lost 3 bases and 1 base, in that order; junction bases with no gene match: 1. CDR3 length: 14 residues. This CDR3 reads CASSFSGGSYEQYF. Written as DNA, the CDR3 is TGTGCCAGCAGCTTTAGCGGGGGATCCTACGAGCAGTACTTC.

The rearrangement links TRBV4-3 to TRBJ2-5; the D gene is possibly TRBD2 (6 bases). V was clipped by 0 bases and J by 4 bases, with 18 bases between them. This CDR3 has 17 residues. The germline V gene encodes CDR1 LGHNA and CDR2 YSLEER. CDR3 protein: CASSQDAPRRGAETQYF. The CDR3 DNA reads as TGCGCCAGCAGCCAAGATGCCCCGCGGCGGGGTGCAGAGACCCAGTACTTC.

This clone was detected a few times. The rearrangement joins TRBV10-2 to TRBJ2-3, with D perhaps assigned TRBD1 or TRBD2 (5 bases each). V lost 8 bases and J 2 bases, leaving 17 bases between the germline ends. Per the germline V gene, CDR1 is WSHSY and CDR2 is SAAADI. This CDR3 region has 15 residues. CDR3 nucleotide sequence: TGCGCCAGCGGCTTGGGGGTTGTCGCCACAGATACGCAGTATTTT. It codes for CASGLGVVATDTQYF.

The CDR3 nucleotides read TGTGCCAGCAGAGACGGGCCGTTTGGAGCTTTCTTT. This sequence encodes CASRDGPFGAFF. The chain links TRBV2 to TRBJ1-1; D gene ambiguous. This CDR3 spans 12 amino acids. Trimming took 6 bases from V and 10 from J, leaving 15 bases between them. Germline V gives CDR1 SNHLY, CDR2 FYNNEI.

This clone was recorded only once. The chain employs TRBV7-9 and TRBJ2-4; 9 bases fit TRBD1. Germline CDR1 SEHNR, CDR2 FQNEAQ (reference sequence). V shed 5 bases, J shed 6 bases, and the junction held 8 bases outside the gene matches. The CDR3 is 15 residues long. The CDR3 reads CASSVGQGNLNIQYF. In DNA, the CDR3 is TGTGCCAGCAGCGTAGGACAGGGGAATTTAAACATTCAGTACTTC.

The chain couples TRBV5-1 to TRBJ2-3, with D maybe TRBD1 (6 bases). CDR3 size: 15 residues. Germline V gives CDR1 SGHRS, CDR2 YFSETQ. V was trimmed by 0 bases and J by 3 bases, leaving 11 bases between them. CDR3 in amino acids: CASSLDRDVTDTQYF. The CDR3 bases are TGCGCCAGCAGCTTGGACAGGGATGTGACAGATACGCAGTATTTT. The variable domain in full, completed from reference TRBV5-1 and TRBJ2-3, reads KAGVTQTPRYLIKTRGQQVTLSCSPISGHRSVSWYQQTPGQGLQFLFEYFSETQRNKGNFPGRFSGRQFSNSRSEMNVSTLELGDSALYLCASSLDRDVTDTQYFGPGTRLTVL.

The rearrangement links TRBV9 to TRBJ1-3, with TRBD1 matching 7 bases. The CDR3 is 16 amino acids. The J segment lost 2 bases and the V segment lost 0 bases, leaving 5 bases of the junction unmatched. CDR1 SGDLS and CDR2 YYNGEE come from the germline V gene. The CDR3 sequence is CASSVASTGTGNTIYF. CDR3 DNA sequence: TGTGCCAGCAGCGTAGCTTCGACAGGGACTGGAAACACCATATATTTT.

This clone was seen more than once but under ten times. Other DNA sequences of this sample code for an identical CDR3. J is TRBJ2-3 and V is TRBV9, with TRBD2 as a possible D gene (6 bases). This CDR3 contains 15 residues. Trimming left V 2 bases short and J 2 bases short, with 12 bases between. Germline V gene data show CDR1 as SGDLS and CDR2 as YYNGEE. CDR3 sequence (DNA): TGTGCCAGCAGCGTTTTGGCGGGGCCCACAGATACGCAGTATTTT. Encoded protein: CASSVLAGPTDTQYF.

The V call is TRBV21-1, the J call TRBJ2-7; TRBD1 was called by the table and not checked on the DNA. TRBV21-1 has pseudogene status. The CDR3 is 18 residues long. The CDR3 sequence: CASSPERFRQGISYEQYF. DNA for the CDR3: TGTGCCAGCAGCCCCGAGAGATTCCGACAGGGTATTTCTTACGAGCAGTACTTC.

This clone was found a few times. The J gene is TRBJ2-1, the V gene TRBV2; D unclear. CDR3 length: 12 residues. Germline CDR1 and CDR2: SNHLY and FYNNEI. Trimming took 10 bases from V and 2 from J, leaving 9 bases between them. The CDR3 DNA reads TGTGCCACCGCCCCCCCCTACAATGAGCAGTTCTTC. This sequence encodes CATAPPYNEQFF.

The CDR3 region is CASSPLYGYTF. The CDR3 DNA is TGTGCCAGCAGCCCCCTCTATGGCTACACCTTC. The V and J genes are TRBV28 and TRBJ1-2; no clear D gene. Germline values: CDR1 MDHEN, CDR2 SYDVKM. V dropped 6 bases and J dropped 4 bases, with 6 bases sitting between them. The CDR3 runs to 11 residues.

The gene calls are TRBV28 and TRBJ1-5, with a tentative D call TRBD1 (6 bases). Germline-derived CDR1 and CDR2 are MDHEN and SYDVKM. This CDR3 is built from 19 residues. V lost 5 bases, J lost 0 bases, and 23 bases lay in between. The CDR3 region has the DNA TGTGCCAGCAGTCCTATAGGGGGACACCTAGGGCATAGCAATCAGCCCCAGCATTTT. Translation gives CASSPIGGHLGHSNQPQHF.

This clone came up once. This chain links TRBV19 with TRBJ2-7; D may be TRBD1 (5 bases). Germline-derived CDR1 and CDR2 are LNHDA and SQIVND (reference sequence). CDR3 length: 16 residues. Trimming stripped 1 base from V and 0 bases from J, with 13 bases between. CDR3 bases: TGTGCCAGTAGTATAGCTCCAGGGTGGGGCTCCTACGAGCAGTACTTC. This encodes CASSIAPGWGSYEQYF.

V gene TRBV28 combines with J gene TRBJ2-7, with D perhaps matching TRBD1 or TRBD2 (5 bases each). The CDR3 runs 12 residues. Germline CDR1 MDHEN, CDR2 SYDVKM. Trimming took off 4 bases at V and 6 bases at J, with 10 bases between the two ends. DNA of the CDR3: TGTGCCAGCAGTTCCGGGACGGTCGAGCAGTACTTC. Translating it yields CASSSGTVEQYF.

The genes are TRBV7-2 and TRBJ2-7; 14 positions agree with TRBD2. This CDR3 contains 16 residues. V shed 5 bases, J shed 3 bases, and the junction held 6 bases outside the gene matches. Looked up from germline, CDR1 is SGHTA and CDR2 is FQGNSA. CDR3 loop: CASSQGLAGVGYEQYF. The CDR3 nucleotides are TGTGCCAGCAGCCAGGGACTAGCGGGAGTAGGCTACGAGCAGTACTTC.

The chain uses TRBV30 and TRBJ2-7, with 10 bases lining up with TRBD2. Losses at the gene ends were 1 base for V and 5 bases for J; bases not matched to a gene: 14. The germline V gene has CDR1 GTSNPN and CDR2 SVGIG (reference sequence). The CDR3 extends over 17 amino acids. As DNA, the CDR3 is TGTGCCTGGAGTGGTGAAGCGGGAGGGCCCCCAACGAACGAGCAGTACTTC. Translated: CAWSGEAGGPPTNEQYF.

The chain combines TRBV15 with TRBJ2-6, with a tentative D call TRBD1 (5 bases). CDR3 length: 16 amino acids. Trimming stripped 0 bases from V and 2 bases from J, with 8 bases between. Germline assignment: CDR1 LNHNV and CDR2 YYDKDF (reference sequence). CDR3 sequence (DNA): TGTGCCACCAGCAGAGATCCCAGGGCTGGGGCCAACGTCCTGACTTTC. Encoded protein: CATSRDPRAGANVLTF.

The chain carries TRBV2 and TRBJ2-5; TRBD2 agrees at 8 bases. The CDR3 runs 16 residues. The V segment lost 6 bases and the J segment 5 bases; nucleotides outside the gene matches: 14. The germline V gene encodes CDR1 SNHLY and CDR2 FYNNEI. The CDR3 DNA is TGTGCCAGCAGGAGAAGCGGGGGAACCGGGCGGGAGACCCAGTACTTC. It specifies CASRRSGGTGRETQYF.

The DNA for the CDR3 is TGTGCCAGTAGTTCCCGACAGGGCCTTGAAGCTTTCTTT. It codes for CASSSRQGLEAFF. The rearrangement joins TRBV19 to TRBJ1-1; 7 nucleotides match TRBD1. V dropped 5 bases and J dropped 7; count of bases not matched to a gene: 7. The CDR3 runs 13 residues. Germline V gene sequence: CDR1 LNHDA, CDR2 SQIVND (reference sequence). The whole variable domain, filled in from reference TRBV19 and TRBJ1-1, reads DGGITQSPKYLFRKEGQNVTLSCEQNLNHDAMYWYRQDPGQGLRLIYYSQIVNDFQKGDIAEGYSVSREKKESFPLTVTSAQKNPTAFYLCASSSRQGLEAFFGQGTRLTVV.

The V gene is TRBV7-9, the J gene TRBJ2-3; D possibly matches TRBD1 or TRBD2 (5 bases each). Trimming removed 5 bases from V and 3 bases from J, with 12 bases in between. The CDR3 has 14 amino acids. The V gene's germline CDR1 is SEHNR and CDR2 FQNEAQ (reference sequence). The CDR3 nucleotides read TGTGCCAGCAGCCGCCGAGGGGATACAGATACGCAGTATTTT. This gives the protein CASSRRGDTDTQYF.

The chain recombines TRBV5-1 with TRBJ2-1; D gene ambiguous. The V and J ends lost 7 bases and 1 base respectively, with 12 bases between them. Germline CDR1 reads SGHRS; CDR2 reads YFSETQ. CDR3 length: 14 amino acids. This CDR3 is CASHILPSYNEQFF. The DNA of the CDR3 is TGCGCCAGCCATATTTTACCGTCCTACAATGAGCAGTTCTTC.

This clone was detected only once. The CDR3: CASSLRGSGSNQPQHF. DNA for the CDR3: TGTGCCAGCAGCTTACGGGGTTCGGGAAGCAATCAGCCCCAGCATTTT. The V call is TRBV7-6, the J call TRBJ1-5; D gene uncertain. Germline V gives CDR1 SGHVS, CDR2 FNYEAQ. The CDR3 extends over 16 amino acids. V lost 2 bases to trimming and J lost 1 base, with 12 bases between them.

This sequence joins TRBV7-9 and TRBJ1-1; 7 bases align to TRBD1. V trimming: 6 bases; J trimming: 4 bases; junction bases outside the gene matches: 5. The CDR3 length is 13 residues. From germline, CDR1 is SEHNR and CDR2 FQNEAQ (reference sequence). CDR3 loop: CASRGAGGTEAFF. CDR3 nucleotide sequence: TGTGCCAGCAGAGGGGCAGGGGGCACTGAAGCTTTCTTT.

The chain recombines TRBV18 with TRBJ2-3; no clear D gene. The germline V gene encodes CDR1 KGHSH and CDR2 LQKENI. Trimming shortened V by 2 bases and J by 1 base, and 16 bases separated the two germline ends. CDR3 size: 17 residues. CDR3 loop: CASSPTGDTTGTDTQYF. CDR3 bases: TGTGCCAGCTCACCAACGGGTGACACCACTGGCACAGATACGCAGTATTTT.

This chain joins TRBV29-1 and TRBJ2-7; weak D call: TRBD2 (5 bases). This CDR3 contains 12 residues. The germline V gene encodes CDR1 SQVTM and CDR2 ANQGSEA. Trimming removed 7 bases at V and 0 bases at J, with 10 bases between. The CDR3 reads CSAVEGSYEQYF. CDR3 bases: TGCAGCGCCGTTGAGGGCTCCTACGAGCAGTACTTC.